The 9 T cell receptor beta chains reported below all come from one sample, sequenced in a study of CD8+CD57+ T cells in acquired aplastic anemia. CDR3 and TCR beta VDJ profiling relied on a genomic DNA template. TCRdb recomputed calls from the reads with MiXCR, one row per CDR3 protein. Among over 150,000 distinct CDR3 sequences listed, over 55% were seen once. The authors sequenced patients whose flow cytometry had shown CD8+CD57+ cell expansion. The material sequenced was sorted CD4+, CD8+, or CD8+CD57+ T cells (not recorded which) from PBMCs. The source of these receptors is a human donor with aplastic anemia.

The chain carries TRBV20-1 and TRBJ2-1; 9 bases match TRBD2. V lost 1 base and J lost 2; bases outside the gene matches: 6. Germline V gene data show CDR1 as DFQATT and CDR2 as SNEGSKA (reference sequence). The CDR3 covers 16 residues. The CDR3 DNA reads as TGCAGTGCTAGAGCTGTGGCTAGCGGGACCTACAATGAGCAGTTCTTC. Protein: CSARAVASGTYNEQFF.

The chain employs TRBV7-2 and TRBJ1-2; D unresolved. The CDR3 has 12 residues. Per the germline V gene, CDR1 is SGHTA and CDR2 is FQGNSA. Deletions cut 1 base from V and 7 bases from J, with 7 bases between. CDR3 residues: CASSLDALGYTF. DNA of the CDR3: TGTGCCAGCAGCTTAGATGCCCTTGGCTACACCTTC.

CDR3 protein: CASSLARVDRRYEQYF. The CDR3 region has the DNA TGTGCCAGCAGCTTAGCGCGGGTGGACAGGCGGTACGAGCAGTACTTC. The V gene is TRBV7-2, the J gene TRBJ2-7; 7 bases map to TRBD1. The V gene's germline CDR1 is SGHTA and CDR2 FQGNSA. Trimming cost V 0 bases and J 4 bases; bases outside gene matches: 9. CDR3 length equals 16 residues. The full variable domain, with the rest looked up from reference TRBV7-2 and TRBJ2-7, is GAGVSQSPSNKVTEKGKDVELRCDPISGHTALYWYRQSLGQGLEFLIYFQGNSAPDKSGLPSDRFSAERTGGSVSTLTIQRTQQEDSAVYLCASSLARVDRRYEQYFGPGTRLTVT.

This clonotype was picked up one time. The chain carries TRBV2 and TRBJ2-7; 12 positions match TRBD2. This CDR3 contains 16 residues. Unmatched junction bases numbered 8, after V lost 5 bases and J lost 3 bases. In germline, CDR1 is SNHLY, CDR2 FYNNEI. CDR3 nucleotides: TGTGCCAGCAGTAGGACTAGCGGGGTTCCCAACTACGAGCAGTACTTC. Its protein product is CASSRTSGVPNYEQYF.

This clonotype has a handful of counts. The rearrangement links TRBV2 to TRBJ2-2; unclear D gene. This CDR3 region has 12 residues. V was shortened by 7 bases and J by 3 bases, with 6 bases between the two germline ends. The germline V gene encodes CDR1 SNHLY and CDR2 FYNNEI. Here the CDR3 DNA reads TGTGCCAGCACCAAGGACACCGGGGAGCTGTTTTTT. It specifies CASTKDTGELFF.

The table lists this clonotype with a count of one. The genes are TRBV9 and TRBJ2-7; 9 bases fit TRBD1. The V segment lost 7 bases and the J segment 1 base; nucleotides outside the gene matches: 15. Germline V lookup: CDR1 SGDLS, CDR2 YYNGEE. There are 17 residues in the CDR3. The CDR3 loop is CASAPGQGMGRSYEQYF. The CDR3 coding sequence is TGTGCCAGCGCCCCGGGACAGGGAATGGGTAGGTCCTACGAGCAGTACTTC.

The chain couples TRBV24-1 to TRBJ1-6; D gene uncertain. The V and J ends lost 5 bases and 11 bases respectively, with 15 bases between them. This CDR3 is built from 14 residues. The germline gives CDR1 KGHDR, CDR2 SFDVKD. CDR3: CATSVSGPGAPLHF. The CDR3 DNA reads TGTGCCACCAGTGTTAGCGGCCCTGGGGCACCCCTCCACTTT.

This clonotype occurred many times. The V call is TRBV30, the J call TRBJ1-1, with a tentative D call TRBD1 (5 bases). CDR1 is GTSNPN, CDR2 SVGIG, per germline (reference sequence). CDR3 length: 12 amino acids. The V and J ends lost 2 bases and 5 bases respectively, with 9 bases between them. CDR3 bases: TGTGCCTGGAGTTTAGAGGGGACTGAAGCTTTCTTT. This translates into CAWSLEGTEAFF. The full variable domain, in which reference TRBV30 and TRBJ1-1 provide the parts outside the CDR3, is SQTIHQWPATLVQPVGSPLSLECTVEGTSNPNLYWYRQAAGRGLQLLFYSVGIGQISSEVPQNLSASRPQDRQFILSSKKLLLSDSGFYLCAWSLEGTEAFFGQGTRLTVV.

This sequence joins TRBV15 and TRBJ2-3; D is unresolved. Trimming removed 1 base from V and 4 bases from J, with 12 bases in between. CDR3 length: 15 amino acids. Germline V gives CDR1 LNHNV, CDR2 YYDKDF (reference sequence). CDR3 protein: CATSRGHGVSDTQYF. CDR3 DNA sequence: TGTGCCACCAGCAGAGGTCATGGCGTTTCAGATACGCAGTATTTT. Full variable domain (outside the CDR3, taken from reference TRBV15 and TRBJ2-3): DAMVIQNPRYQVTQFGKPVTLSCSQTLNHNVMYWYQQKSSQAPKLLFHYYDKDFNNEADTPDNFQSRRPNTSFCFLDIRSPGLGDTAMYLCATSRGHGVSDTQYFGPGTRLTVL.